This record looks at one T cell receptor beta chain sequence and its context. The sample originates from a study of blood T cell repertoires in COVID-19. Looking at the study overall: The study drew acute and convalescent COVID-19 samples from the United States, Italy and Spain. From T cells, B-cell-depleted T cells, or PBMCs came the material, which was cDNA or gDNA.

As handled by the study authors: Reference gene primer amplification in the assay estimated nucleated cell counts. Using immunoSEQ multiplex PCR, the repertoire was profiled, and TCRdb retains in-frame clones only, with some absent. The D gene and trimming were derived from the DNA, and the V and J assignments and clone size from that table. The sample has about 290,000 clones, 85% seen once. CDR3 size: 13 residues. Germline V gene sequence: CDR1 LNHDA, CDR2 SQIVND (reference sequence). The V gene end was trimmed by 7 bases and the J gene end by 2 bases; junction bases not matched to a gene: 2. The V call is TRBV19, the J call TRBJ2-5, with 9 bases matching TRBD1. This clonotype was obtained from a woman in her forties or fifties with active or convalescent COVID-19. Sequencing was carried out using peripheral blood. Written as DNA, the CDR3 is TGTGCCAGTACCGGGACAGGGCAAGAGACCCAGTACTTC. Translated: CASTGTGQETQYF. Variable domain in full (rest from reference TRBV19 and TRBJ2-5): DGGITQSPKYLFRKEGQNVTLSCEQNLNHDAMYWYRQDPGQGLRLIYYSQIVNDFQKGDIAEGYSVSREKKESFPLTVTSAQKNPTAFYLCASTGTGQETQYFGPGTRLLVL.